One TCR beta chain is described in this entry. Its matching antigen is unknown. This specimen belongs to a study of CD4 T cells in relation to SARS-CoV-2 and coronaviruses. Study context: Of the patients, roughly eight were male, 4 female, two Hispanic. Points from the study as a whole: Pre-pandemic and post-infection samples never came from the same donor.

The CDR3 consists of 13 residues. In germline, CDR1 is MDHEN, CDR2 SYDVKM. V was clipped by 6 bases and J by 7 bases, with 13 bases between them. Method: immunoSEQ multiplex PCR; TCRdb's copy keeps in-frame clones and lacks some. The data contain 41,000 or so clones, 84% of them seen just once; the ten biggest clones take up around 1.2%. This sequence joins TRBV28 and TRBJ2-1, with D perhaps matching TRBD1 (6 bases). The sequenced sample consisted of naive CD4+ T cells from PBMCs, cultured in vitro. Subset here: naive CD4+ T cells isolated by negative enrichment. This sequence was found in an adult with COVID-19. The CDR3 bases are TGTGCCAGCAGCCTACAGGGTCTGAATGAGCAGTTCTTC. It encodes CASSLQGLNEQFF.